This paragraph covers one TCR beta chain sequence. What it binds is not known. The data derive from a study of cytomegalovirus exposure and HLA in healthy donors. Data came from immunoSEQ multiplex PCR; TCRdb stores just in-frame clones and leaves some out. The sample shows around 160,000 clones, about 82% of them seen only once. The donors were in the roughly 120-subject validation cohort, distinct from the roughly 720-subject first cohort. Broader study findings: Most observed TCR sequences were rare, whereas some public TCRs were detected in many donors.

Germline V gene sequence: CDR1 KGHSH, CDR2 LQKENI. The V gene end was trimmed by 1 base and the J gene end by 3 bases; junction bases not matched to a gene: 5. This CDR3 is built from 16 residues. Sequencing input: PBMCs. This TCR derives from a man aged 25-40 years in good health and CMV-seropositive. V and J are TRBV18 and TRBJ2-5; 10 bases map to TRBD2. Written as DNA, the CDR3 is TGTGCCAGCTCACCACTTCCCCTAGCGGGGGAAGAGACCCAGTACTTC. It translates to CASSPLPLAGEETQYF.